The rows below give T cell receptor beta chains drawn from one sample of a study of T cell repertoires in cytomegalovirus infection. TCRdb re-derived calls from the reads in MiXCR, one entry per CDR3 protein. In the table there are roughly 150,000 distinct CDR3 sequences, approximately 17% of which are singletons. Sequencing was done on a sample of CD8+ T cells from PBMCs. The receptors here all came from a human donor in good health (CMV status not recorded). Some clones in this sample may be carry-over from other donors' samples. The CDR3 runs from the conserved cysteine through the conserved F or W.

J gene: TRBJ2-1; V gene: TRBV27; CDR3 protein: CASSLGGPYNEQFF
J gene: TRBJ1-4; V gene: TRBV5-5; CDR3 protein: CASTPDRAGEKLFF
J gene: TRBJ1-3; V gene: TRBV6-1; CDR3 protein: CASSFQGQGFTGNTIYF
J gene: TRBJ1-2; V gene: TRBV6-2/TRBV6-3; CDR3 protein: CASSQTGTANYGYTF
J gene: TRBJ2-3; V gene: TRBV6-1; CDR3 protein: CASMERTVDTQYF
J gene: TRBJ2-1; V gene: TRBV7-9; CDR3 protein: CASSLTRAPNEQFF
J gene: TRBJ1-2; V gene: TRBV29-1; CDR3 protein: CSVVLPDTTNYGYTF
J gene: TRBJ2-2; V gene: TRBV28; CDR3 protein: CASWGYTGGANTGELFF
J gene: TRBJ2-6; V gene: TRBV2; CDR3 protein: CASSRLGTGGANVLTF
J gene: TRBJ2-7; V gene: TRBV6-2/TRBV6-3; CDR3 protein: CASSTPRTYEQYF
J gene: TRBJ1-1; V gene: TRBV2; CDR3 protein: CASSELWSTEAFF
J gene: TRBJ1-2; V gene: TRBV15; CDR3 protein: CATSNKGSNYGYTF
J gene: TRBJ2-5; V gene: TRBV4-1; CDR3 protein: CASSQVSAEETQYF
J gene: TRBJ1-2; V gene: TRBV10-3; CDR3 protein: CAISSYTGPVNYGYTF
J gene: TRBJ2-3; V gene: TRBV6-2/TRBV6-3; CDR3 protein: CASILEGTQYF
J gene: TRBJ2-5; V gene: TRBV7-2; CDR3 protein: CASLLERAGGLETQYF
J gene: TRBJ2-1; V gene: TRBV11-2; CDR3 protein: CASSRLAGRYNEQFF
J gene: TRBJ2-1; V gene: TRBV7-3; CDR3 protein: CASSLRADVGEQFF
J gene: TRBJ2-7; V gene: TRBV6-1; CDR3 protein: CASSPGQVHSYEQYF
J gene: TRBJ2-7; V gene: TRBV7-2; CDR3 protein: CASSFSVHGTVDSDEQYF
J gene: TRBJ2-2; V gene: TRBV6-5; CDR3 protein: CASSYSTNRANTGELFF
J gene: TRBJ2-1; V gene: TRBV6-2/TRBV6-3; CDR3 protein: CASSKTSGFTYNEQFF
J gene: TRBJ2-1; V gene: TRBV7-9; CDR3 protein: CASSRSAGNEQFF
J gene: TRBJ1-3; V gene: TRBV20-1; CDR3 protein: CSARDRGGSSGNTIYF
J gene: TRBJ2-5; V gene: TRBV28; CDR3 protein: CASSLVRDPTETQYF
J gene: TRBJ2-7; V gene: TRBV19; CDR3 protein: CASQPSGGSWEQYF
J gene: TRBJ1-1; V gene: TRBV7-8; CDR3 protein: CASSFSSTEAFF
J gene: TRBJ2-1; V gene: TRBV2; CDR3 protein: CASREGLAGGSYNEQFF
J gene: TRBJ2-1; V gene: TRBV7-6; CDR3 protein: CASSLGGGQGYNEQFF
J gene: TRBJ2-7; V gene: TRBV28; CDR3 protein: CASSFPTTYEQYF
J gene: TRBJ2-7; V gene: TRBV28; CDR3 protein: CASTPWGGAGEQYF
J gene: TRBJ2-1; V gene: TRBV7-9; CDR3 protein: CASSLVNSYNEQFF
J gene: TRBJ1-5; V gene: TRBV7-9; CDR3 protein: CASSEGLGQGINQPQHF
J gene: TRBJ2-1; V gene: TRBV5-4; CDR3 protein: CASSNPSGGTYNEQFF
J gene: TRBJ2-1; V gene: TRBV11-2; CDR3 protein: CASSLTLSGRAAEQFF
J gene: TRBJ2-3; V gene: TRBV28; CDR3 protein: CASSQGRASDTQYF
J gene: TRBJ2-7; V gene: TRBV7-2; CDR3 protein: CASSFPGTGVYEQYF
J gene: TRBJ2-1; V gene: TRBV7-2; CDR3 protein: CASSVSGQGSYRNEQFF
J gene: TRBJ2-3; V gene: TRBV7-8; CDR3 protein: CASSWTSGGSTDTQYF
J gene: TRBJ2-1; V gene: TRBV27; CDR3 protein: CASRVLWTRDEQFF
J gene: TRBJ2-3; V gene: TRBV29-1; CDR3 protein: CSVTGGDLQRADTQYF
J gene: TRBJ2-7; V gene: TRBV13; CDR3 protein: CASSLAGGPYYEQYF
J gene: TRBJ1-5; V gene: TRBV28; CDR3 protein: CASSLGRGNQPQHF
J gene: TRBJ2-5; V gene: TRBV11-2; CDR3 protein: CASSLNLADQETQYF
J gene: TRBJ1-1; V gene: TRBV7-2; CDR3 protein: CASSLDGTGGAYTEAFF